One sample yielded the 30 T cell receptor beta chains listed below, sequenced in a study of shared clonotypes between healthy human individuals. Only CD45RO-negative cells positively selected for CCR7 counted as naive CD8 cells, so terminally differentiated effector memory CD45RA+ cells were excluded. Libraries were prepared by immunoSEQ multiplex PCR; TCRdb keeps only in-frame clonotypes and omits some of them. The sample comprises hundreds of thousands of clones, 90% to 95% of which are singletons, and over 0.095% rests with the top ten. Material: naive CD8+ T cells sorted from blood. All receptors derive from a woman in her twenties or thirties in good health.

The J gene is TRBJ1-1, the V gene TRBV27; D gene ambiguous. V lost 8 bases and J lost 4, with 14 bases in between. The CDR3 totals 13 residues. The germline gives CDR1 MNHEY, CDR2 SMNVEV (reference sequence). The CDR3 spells CASGRGGGTEAFF. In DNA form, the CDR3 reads TGTGCCAGCGGGAGAGGAGGAGGCACTGAAGCTTTCTTT.

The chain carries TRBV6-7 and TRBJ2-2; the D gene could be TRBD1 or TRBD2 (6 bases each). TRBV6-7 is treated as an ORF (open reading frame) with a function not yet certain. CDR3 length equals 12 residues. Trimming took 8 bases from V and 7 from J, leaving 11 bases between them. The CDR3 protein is CASVRGVGELFF. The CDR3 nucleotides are TGTGCCAGCGTAAGGGGGGTCGGGGAGCTGTTTTTT.

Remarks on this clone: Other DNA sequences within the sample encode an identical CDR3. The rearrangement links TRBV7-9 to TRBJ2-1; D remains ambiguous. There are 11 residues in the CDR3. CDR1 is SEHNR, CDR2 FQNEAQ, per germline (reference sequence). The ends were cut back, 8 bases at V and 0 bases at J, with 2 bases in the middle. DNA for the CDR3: TGTGCCAGCGGCTCCTACAATGAGCAGTTCTTC. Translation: CASGSYNEQFF.

Here the CDR3 DNA reads TGTGCCAGCAGTTTCTATGGCCCCAGCCTCAGCGGCGCTTTCTTT. This sequence encodes CASSFYGPSLSGAFF. This sequence joins TRBV28 and TRBJ1-1; the D is unclear. CDR1 is MDHEN, CDR2 SYDVKM, per germline. The V end was cut by 3 bases, the J end by 11 bases, with 22 bases between. This CDR3 comprises 15 residues. Full variable domain (outside the CDR3, taken from reference TRBV28 and TRBJ1-1): DVKVTQSSRYLVKRTGEKVFLECVQDMDHENMFWYRQDPGLGLRLIYFSYDVKMKEKGDIPEGYSVSREKKERFSLILESASTNQTSMYLCASSFYGPSLSGAFFGQGTRLTVV.

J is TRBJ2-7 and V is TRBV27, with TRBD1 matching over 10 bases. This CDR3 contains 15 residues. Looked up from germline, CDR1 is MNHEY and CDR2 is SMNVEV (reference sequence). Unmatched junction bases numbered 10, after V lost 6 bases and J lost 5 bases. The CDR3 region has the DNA TGTGCCAGCAGCTATCCGGGACAGGGGATCAACGAGCAGTACTTC. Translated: CASSYPGQGINEQYF.

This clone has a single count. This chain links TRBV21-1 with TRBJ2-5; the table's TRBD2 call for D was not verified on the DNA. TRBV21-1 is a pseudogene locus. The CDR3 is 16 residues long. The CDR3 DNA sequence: TGTGCCAGCAGCCTAGGGTGGACTAGCAGCCAAGAGACCCAGTACTTC. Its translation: CASSLGWTSSQETQYF.

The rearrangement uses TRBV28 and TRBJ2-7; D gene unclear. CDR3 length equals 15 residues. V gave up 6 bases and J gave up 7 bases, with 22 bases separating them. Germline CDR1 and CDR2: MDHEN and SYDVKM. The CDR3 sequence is CASSRSVGISIEQYF. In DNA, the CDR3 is TGTGCCAGCAGCCGTTCGGTAGGGATCTCAATAGAGCAGTACTTC.

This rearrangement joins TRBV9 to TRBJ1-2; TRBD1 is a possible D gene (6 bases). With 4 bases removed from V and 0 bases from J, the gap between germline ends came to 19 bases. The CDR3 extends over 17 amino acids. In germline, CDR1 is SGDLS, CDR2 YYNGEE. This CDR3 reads CASSSPGGTLSNYGYTF. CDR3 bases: TGTGCCAGCAGCTCGCCTGGGGGGACATTATCTAACTATGGCTACACCTTC. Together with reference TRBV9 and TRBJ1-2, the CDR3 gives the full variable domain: DSGVTQTPKHLITATGQRVTLRCSPRSGDLSVYWYQQSLDQGLQFLIQYYNGEERAKGNILERFSAQQFPDLHSELNLSSLELGDSALYFCASSSPGGTLSNYGYTFGSGTRLTVV.

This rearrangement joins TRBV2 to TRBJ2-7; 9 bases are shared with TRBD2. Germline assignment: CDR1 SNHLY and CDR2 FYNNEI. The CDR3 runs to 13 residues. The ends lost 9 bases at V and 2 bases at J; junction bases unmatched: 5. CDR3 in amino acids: CASRTSVAYEQYF. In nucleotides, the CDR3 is TGTGCCAGTAGGACTAGCGTTGCCTACGAGCAGTACTTC.

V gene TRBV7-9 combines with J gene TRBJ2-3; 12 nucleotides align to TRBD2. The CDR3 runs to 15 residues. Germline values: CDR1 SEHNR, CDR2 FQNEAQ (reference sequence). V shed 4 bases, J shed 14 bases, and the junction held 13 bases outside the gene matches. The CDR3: CASSSHELAGGTWYF. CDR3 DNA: TGTGCCAGCAGCTCACACGAACTAGCGGGGGGTACATGGTATTTT. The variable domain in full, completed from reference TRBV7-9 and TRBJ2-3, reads DTGVSQNPRHKITKRGQNVTFRCDPISEHNRLYWYRQTLGQGPEFLTYFQNEAQLEKSRLLSDRFSAERPKGSFSTLEIQRTEQGDSAMYLCASSSHELAGGTWYFGPGTRLTVL.

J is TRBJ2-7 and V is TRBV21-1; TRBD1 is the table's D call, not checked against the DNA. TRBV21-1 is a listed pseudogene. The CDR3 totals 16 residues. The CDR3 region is CASSKWPRGPAYEQYF. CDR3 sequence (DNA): TGTGCCAGCAGCAAATGGCCGAGGGGGCCGGCCTACGAGCAGTACTTC.

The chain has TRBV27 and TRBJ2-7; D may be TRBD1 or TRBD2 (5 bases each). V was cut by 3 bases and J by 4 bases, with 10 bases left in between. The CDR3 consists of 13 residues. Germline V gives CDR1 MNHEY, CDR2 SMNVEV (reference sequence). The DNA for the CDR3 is TGTGCCAGCAGTTTGGGGACCTTATACGAGCAGTACTTC. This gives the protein CASSLGTLYEQYF.

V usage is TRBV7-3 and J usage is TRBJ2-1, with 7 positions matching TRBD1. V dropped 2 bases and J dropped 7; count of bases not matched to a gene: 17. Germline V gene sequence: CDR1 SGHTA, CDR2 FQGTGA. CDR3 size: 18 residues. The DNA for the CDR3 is TGTGCCAGCAGCTTACATTCCGACAGGGAAGCACGTGGTAATGAGCAGTTCTTC. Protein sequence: CASSLHSDREARGNEQFF.

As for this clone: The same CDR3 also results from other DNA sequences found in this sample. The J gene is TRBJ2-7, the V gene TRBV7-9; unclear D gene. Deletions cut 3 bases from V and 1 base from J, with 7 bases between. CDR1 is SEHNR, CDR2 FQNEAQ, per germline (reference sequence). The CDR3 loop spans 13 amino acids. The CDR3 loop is CASSLSGSYEQYF. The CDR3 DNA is TGTGCCAGCAGCTTGTCTGGGTCCTACGAGCAGTACTTC.

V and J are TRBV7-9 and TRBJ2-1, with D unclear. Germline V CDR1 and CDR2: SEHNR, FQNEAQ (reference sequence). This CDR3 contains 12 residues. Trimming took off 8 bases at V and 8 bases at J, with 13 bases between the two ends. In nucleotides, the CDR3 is TGTGCCAGCGGGGAAACGGGCTATGAGCAGTTCTTC. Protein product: CASGETGYEQFF.

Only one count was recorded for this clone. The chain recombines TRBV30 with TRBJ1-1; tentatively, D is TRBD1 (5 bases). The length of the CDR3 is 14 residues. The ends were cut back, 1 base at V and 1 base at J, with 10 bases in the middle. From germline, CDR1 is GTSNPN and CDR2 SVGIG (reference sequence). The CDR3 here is CAWSAGHPNTEAFF. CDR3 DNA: TGTGCCTGGAGTGCTGGACACCCGAACACTGAAGCTTTCTTT. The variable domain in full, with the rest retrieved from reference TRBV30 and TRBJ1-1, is SQTIHQWPATLVQPVGSPLSLECTVEGTSNPNLYWYRQAAGRGLQLLFYSVGIGQISSEVPQNLSASRPQDRQFILSSKKLLLSDSGFYLCAWSAGHPNTEAFFGQGTRLTVV.

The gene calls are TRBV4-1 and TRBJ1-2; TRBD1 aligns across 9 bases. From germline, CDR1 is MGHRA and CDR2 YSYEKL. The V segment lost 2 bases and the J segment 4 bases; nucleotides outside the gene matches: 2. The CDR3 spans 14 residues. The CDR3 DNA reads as TGCGCCAGCAGCCAAAGGACAGGGGTCTATGGCTACACCTTC. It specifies CASSQRTGVYGYTF.

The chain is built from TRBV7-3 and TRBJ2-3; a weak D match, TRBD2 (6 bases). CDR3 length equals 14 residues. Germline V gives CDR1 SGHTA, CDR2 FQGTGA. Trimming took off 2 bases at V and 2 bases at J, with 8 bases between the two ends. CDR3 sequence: CASSLGGNTDTQYF. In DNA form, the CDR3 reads TGTGCCAGCAGCTTAGGCGGGAACACAGATACGCAGTATTTT.

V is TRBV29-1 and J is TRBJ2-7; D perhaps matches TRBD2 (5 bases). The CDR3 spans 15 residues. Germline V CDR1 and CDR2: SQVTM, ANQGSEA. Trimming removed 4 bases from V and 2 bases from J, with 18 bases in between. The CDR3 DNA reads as TGCAGCGTTGCCCTGAGCGAGACTAATGCCTACGAGCAGTACTTC. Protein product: CSVALSETNAYEQYF.

Here the CDR3 DNA reads TGTGCCAGCAGCTTGGCTCGGGGGGAGTACAATGAGCAGTTCTTC. Its protein is CASSLARGEYNEQFF. The genes are TRBV5-8 and TRBJ2-1; 7 bases line up with TRBD2. The CDR3 consists of 15 residues. Germline CDR1 SGHTS, CDR2 YDEGEE. The ends lost 0 bases at V and 4 bases at J; junction bases unmatched: 4.

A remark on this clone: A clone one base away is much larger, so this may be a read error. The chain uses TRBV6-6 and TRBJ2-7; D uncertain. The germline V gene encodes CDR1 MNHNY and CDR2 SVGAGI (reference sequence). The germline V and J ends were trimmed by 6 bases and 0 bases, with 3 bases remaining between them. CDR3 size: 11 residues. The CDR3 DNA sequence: TGTGCCAGCAGCCCCTCCTACGAGCAGTACTTC. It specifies CASSPSYEQYF.

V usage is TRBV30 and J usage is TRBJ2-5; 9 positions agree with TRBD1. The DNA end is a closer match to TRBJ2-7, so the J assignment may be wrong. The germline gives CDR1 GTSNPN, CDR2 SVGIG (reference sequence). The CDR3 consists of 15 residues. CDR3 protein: CAWSAPGQGPYEQYF. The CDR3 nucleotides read TGTGCCTGGAGTGCCCCGGGACAGGGTCCCTACGAGCAGTACTTC.

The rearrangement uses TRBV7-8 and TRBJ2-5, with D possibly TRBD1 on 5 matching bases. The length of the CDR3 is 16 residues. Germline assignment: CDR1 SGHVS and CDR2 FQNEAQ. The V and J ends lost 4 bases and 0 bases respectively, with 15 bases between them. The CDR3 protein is CASSSTDQTYQETQYF. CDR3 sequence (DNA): TGTGCCAGCAGCTCGACAGATCAAACGTACCAAGAGACCCAGTACTTC.

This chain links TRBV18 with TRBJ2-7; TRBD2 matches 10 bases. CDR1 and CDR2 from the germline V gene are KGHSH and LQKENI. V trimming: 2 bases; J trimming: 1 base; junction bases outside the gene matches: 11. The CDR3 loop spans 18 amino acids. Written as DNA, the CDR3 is TGTGCCAGCTCACCAGGGTGGGCTAGCGGGAGTAAGTCCTACGAGCAGTACTTC. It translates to CASSPGWASGSKSYEQYF. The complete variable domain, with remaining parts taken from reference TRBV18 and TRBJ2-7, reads NAGVMQNPRHLVRRRGQEARLRCSPMKGHSHVYWYRQLPEEGLKFMVYLQKENIIDESGMPKERFSAEFPKEGPSILRIQQVVRGDSAAYFCASSPGWASGSKSYEQYFGPGTRLTVT.

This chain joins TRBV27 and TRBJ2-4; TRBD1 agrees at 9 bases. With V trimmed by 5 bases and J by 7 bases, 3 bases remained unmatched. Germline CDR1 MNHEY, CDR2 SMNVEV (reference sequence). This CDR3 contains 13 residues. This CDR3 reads CASSAGQGNIQYF. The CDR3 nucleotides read TGTGCCAGCAGTGCCGGACAGGGGAACATTCAGTACTTC.

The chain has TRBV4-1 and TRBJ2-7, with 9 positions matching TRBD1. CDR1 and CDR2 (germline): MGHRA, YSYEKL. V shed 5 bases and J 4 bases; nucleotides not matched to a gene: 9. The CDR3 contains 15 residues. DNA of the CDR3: TGCGCCAGCAGCATTCGACAGGGGGGCGTTTACGAGCAGTACTTC. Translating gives CASSIRQGGVYEQYF.

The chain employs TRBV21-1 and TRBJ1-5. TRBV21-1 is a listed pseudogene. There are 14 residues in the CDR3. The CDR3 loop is CASSIGEGFQPQHF. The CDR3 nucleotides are TGTGCCAGCAGCATAGGGGAGGGCTTTCAGCCCCAGCATTTT.

CDR3 protein: CASSSVAGFFYEQYF. CDR3 nucleotides: TGTGCCAGCAGCTCGGTAGCGGGATTTTTCTACGAGCAGTACTTC. V is TRBV6-1 and J is TRBJ2-7, with TRBD2 matching 8 bases. Trimming at V came to 6 bases and at J to 3 bases, leaving 10 bases not matched to a gene. The CDR3 is 15 amino acids. Germline assignment: CDR1 MNHNS and CDR2 SASEGT.

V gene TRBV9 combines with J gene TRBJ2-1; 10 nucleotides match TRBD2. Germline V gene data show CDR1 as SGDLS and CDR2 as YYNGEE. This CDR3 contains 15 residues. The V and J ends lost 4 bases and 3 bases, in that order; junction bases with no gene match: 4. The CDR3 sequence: CASSLRTSGYNEQFF. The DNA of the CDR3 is TGTGCCAGCAGCTTAAGGACTAGCGGCTACAATGAGCAGTTCTTC.

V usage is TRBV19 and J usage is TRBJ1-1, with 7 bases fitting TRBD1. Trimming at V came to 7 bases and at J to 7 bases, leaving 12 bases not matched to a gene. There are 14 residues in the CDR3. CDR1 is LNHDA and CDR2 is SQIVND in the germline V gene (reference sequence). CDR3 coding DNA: TGTGCCAGTACGACCACAGGGGTAGCGAATGAAGCTTTCTTT. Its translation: CASTTTGVANEAFF.